The sample holds a few counts of the clone carrying this TCR beta chain. Libraries were prepared by immunoSEQ multiplex PCR; TCRdb keeps only in-frame clonotypes and omits some of them. The table lists about 230,000 clones, approximately 80% of them singletons, with less than 2% in the top ten. This entry belongs to a study of blood T cell repertoires in COVID-19. At the level of the study: There were acute and convalescent COVID-19 samples, and they came from the United States, Italy and Spain.

Germline lookup yields CDR1 SGHRS and CDR2 YFSETQ. The CDR3 is 14 residues long. The V gene end was trimmed by 3 bases and the J gene end by 4 bases; junction bases not matched to a gene: 4. Participants spanned ages about 18 to 95 years and resided in 20 to 30 US areas. Recovery meant two consecutive negative NP/OP PCR tests, professional clearance, or resolved symptoms. This sequence originates from a man aged 55 to 70 who had recovered from COVID-19. This chain links TRBV5-1 with TRBJ1-5; TRBD1 matches at 7 bases. The sequenced material came from PBMCs or T cells enriched from blood (not recorded which). The CDR3 nucleotides are TGCGCCAGCAGCTCCGGGACAGATAATCAGCCCCAGCATTTT. As protein: CASSSGTDNQPQHF.